The 29 T cell receptor beta chains listed next were all sequenced from one sample in a study of T cells in Graves' hyperthyroidism and ophthalmopathy. TCR beta CDR3 sequences were amplified from RNA transcripts. First-round RT-PCR targeting the TCR CDR3 was performed with the HTBI primer set. MiXCR, applied by TCRdb to the multiplex PCR reads, yields one record per CDR3 protein. The table shows some 530,000 distinct CDR3 sequences, with roughly 23% occurring only once. Sequencing input: blood. Every receptor here comes from a woman in her 70s with Graves' ophthalmopathy.

This clonotype was recorded a few times. The chain employs TRBV29-1 and TRBJ2-1; 9 positions agree with TRBD1. CDR3 length: 13 residues. CDR1 is SQVTM and CDR2 is ANQGSEA in the germline V gene. The ends lost 3 bases at V and 8 bases at J; junction bases unmatched: 5. DNA for the CDR3: TGCAGCGTTGAGAAGGACAGGGGACATGAGCAGTTCTTC. Translated: CSVEKDRGHEQFF.

This clonotype was observed a few times. V is TRBV6-1 and J is TRBJ2-7, with 11 positions matching TRBD2. Unmatched junction bases numbered 5, after V lost 6 bases and J lost 4 bases. The CDR3 is 14 amino acids. The germline CDR1 and CDR2 sequences are MNHNS and SASEGT. The CDR3 region has the DNA TGTGCCAGCAGACGGACTAGCGGGTTTTACGAGCAGTACTTC. Translating gives CASRRTSGFYEQYF.

To note about this clonotype: It may be a read error: a sequence one base away is much more abundant. No conserved phenylalanine or tryptophan ends this CDR3, so it is likely a read error. The chain employs TRBV6-1 and TRBJ1-1; no clear D gene. This CDR3 spans 14 amino acids. V shed 6 bases and J shed 1 base, with 12 bases lying between them. CDR1 is MNHNS, CDR2 SASEGT, per germline. This chain's CDR3 is CASRDPSGNTEAFL. The CDR3 DNA reads TGTGCCAGCAGAGACCCCTCGGGGAACACTGAAGCTTTCCTT.

This clonotype was seen a few times. V is TRBV3-1 and J is TRBJ2-3, with D maybe TRBD2 (7 bases). V lost 5 bases to trimming and J lost 0 bases, with 12 bases between them. This CDR3 region has 15 residues. Germline loops: CDR1 LGHDT, CDR2 YNNKEL (reference sequence). The DNA for the CDR3 is TGTGCCAGCAGCGAGGGGGGGACTAGCACAGATACGCAGTATTTT. Protein product: CASSEGGTSTDTQYF.

This clonotype was observed a few times. The chain recombines TRBV29-1 with TRBJ1-1; 7 bases agree with TRBD1. In germline, CDR1 is SQVTM, CDR2 ANQGSEA. Trimming cost V 7 bases and J 0 bases; bases outside gene matches: 8. The CDR3 contains 14 residues. In nucleotides, the CDR3 is TGCAGCGGATCCTCTGGACAGGTGAACACTGAAGCTTTCTTT. It translates to CSGSSGQVNTEAFF.

The chain joins TRBV6-1 to TRBJ2-3; D is unresolved. The CDR3 spans 14 residues. The germline V gene has CDR1 MNHNS and CDR2 SASEGT. Trimming took off 2 bases at V and 2 bases at J, with 8 bases between the two ends. CDR3 loop: CASSERLYTDTQYF. In nucleotides, the CDR3 is TGTGCCAGCAGTGAACGACTTTACACAGATACGCAGTATTTT.

The V call is TRBV30, the J call TRBJ2-6; a weak D match, TRBD1 (6 bases). Germline CDR1 and CDR2: GTSNPN and SVGIG (reference sequence). The CDR3 runs to 15 residues. The V end was cut by 5 bases, the J end by 0 bases, with 11 bases between. The CDR3 loop reads CAWSNRASGANVLTF. CDR3 coding DNA: TGTGCCTGGTCGAACAGGGCCTCTGGGGCCAACGTCCTGACTTTC. The full variable domain, with the rest looked up from reference TRBV30 and TRBJ2-6, is SQTIHQWPATLVQPVGSPLSLECTVEGTSNPNLYWYRQAAGRGLQLLFYSVGIGQISSEVPQNLSASRPQDRQFILSSKKLLLSDSGFYLCAWSNRASGANVLTFGAGSRLTVL.

This clonotype occurred a few times. The chain carries TRBV7-9 and TRBJ2-6, with no clear D. V was trimmed by 3 bases and J by 2 bases, leaving 8 bases between them. The CDR3 sequence is 15 residues long. Germline CDR1 reads SEHNR; CDR2 reads FQNEAQ (reference sequence). The chain's CDR3 is CASSFGRTGANVLTF. Here the CDR3 DNA reads TGTGCCAGCAGCTTTGGTCGAACTGGGGCCAACGTCCTGACTTTC.

This clonotype has only a few counts. CDR3: CASSPRRLAGAYNEQFF. CDR3 in DNA: TGTGCCAGTAGCCCTCGCCGACTAGCGGGAGCCTACAATGAGCAGTTCTTC. The chain combines TRBV19 with TRBJ2-1, with 12 positions matching TRBD2. Germline CDR1 and CDR2: LNHDA and SQIVND (reference sequence). V lost 6 bases, J lost 2 bases, and 8 bases stayed unmatched. The CDR3 sequence is 17 residues long.

The chain combines TRBV19 with TRBJ1-1, with D unclear. Germline V gene sequence: CDR1 LNHDA, CDR2 SQIVND (reference sequence). Trimming shortened V by 7 bases and J by 1 base, and 16 bases separated the two germline ends. This CDR3 is 15 amino acids long. DNA for the CDR3: TGTGCCAGTACCGACCTGGTTTTCTGGAACACTGAAGCTTTCTTT. It specifies CASTDLVFWNTEAFF.

In this sample, this clonotype turned up many times. The chain carries TRBV29-1 and TRBJ2-4, with 7 bases aligning to TRBD1. Germline values: CDR1 SQVTM, CDR2 ANQGSEA. The CDR3 is 13 amino acids. Trimming at V came to 6 bases and at J to 5 bases, leaving 7 bases not matched to a gene. The chain's CDR3 is CSVATGSQNIQYF. The CDR3 DNA follows: TGCAGCGTGGCGACAGGGTCCCAAAACATTCAGTACTTC.

The rearrangement uses TRBV7-9 and TRBJ2-1; unclear D gene. This CDR3 region has 17 residues. V lost 1 base and J lost 6, with 19 bases in between. Germline V gene data show CDR1 as SEHNR and CDR2 as FQNEAQ (reference sequence). The CDR3 DNA sequence: TGTGCCAGCAGCTTAGACTTACAGCTCGGTTTTGGCAATGAGCAGTTCTTC. It translates to CASSLDLQLGFGNEQFF.

The gene calls are TRBV20-1 and TRBJ1-1; perhaps TRBD1 as D (5 bases). Per germline, CDR1 DFQATT and CDR2 SNEGSKA (reference sequence). Trimming cost V 5 bases and J 2 bases, with 9 bases left between them. The CDR3 runs 12 residues. The CDR3 reads CSAPTVNTEAFF. In nucleotides, the CDR3 is TGCAGTGCTCCGACAGTCAACACTGAAGCTTTCTTT.

Ten or more counts support this clonotype. The chain has TRBV28 and TRBJ1-5; D gene ambiguous. Germline V gives CDR1 MDHEN, CDR2 SYDVKM. V lost 1 base to trimming and J lost 7 bases, with 17 bases between them. This CDR3 contains 16 residues. CDR3 DNA sequence: TGTGCCAGCAGTTTATTGGTGGGGATTTCTAGGCAGCCCCAGCATTTT. Its protein is CASSLLVGISRQPQHF.

The chain carries TRBV20-1 and TRBJ2-5; D unresolved. Trimming left V 7 bases short and J 5 bases short, with 8 bases between. The length of the CDR3 is 10 residues. The germline V gene has CDR1 DFQATT and CDR2 SNEGSKA (reference sequence). DNA for the CDR3: TGCAGTGTGGCCCGGGAGACCCAGTACTTC. This encodes CSVARETQYF.

Only a few counts were recorded for this clonotype. This chain joins TRBV5-4 and TRBJ2-7; D might be TRBD2 (6 bases). V was clipped by 4 bases and J by 2 bases, with 13 bases between them. CDR1 is SGHNT and CDR2 is YYREEE in the germline V gene (reference sequence). The CDR3 spans 14 residues. CDR3 nucleotides: TGTGCCAGCAGCCGGGGGTCTGGCACCTACGAGCAGTACTTC. It translates to CASSRGSGTYEQYF.

The chain couples TRBV5-4 to TRBJ2-7; perhaps TRBD2 as D (6 bases). CDR3 length equals 16 residues. Trimming took 0 bases from V and 2 from J, leaving 15 bases between them. CDR1 and CDR2 from the germline V gene are SGHNT and YYREEE (reference sequence). CDR3 nucleotide sequence: TGTGCCAGCAGCTTGGGAGCGAGCGGGCCTACCTACGAGCAGTACTTC. The encoded protein is CASSLGASGPTYEQYF.

V usage is TRBV4-3 and J usage is TRBJ2-1; TRBD1 aligns across 8 bases. The CDR3 is made up of 17 amino acids. Germline assignment: CDR1 LGHNA and CDR2 YSLEER. Trimming at V came to 3 bases and at J to 2 bases, leaving 9 bases not matched to a gene. Written as DNA, the CDR3 is TGCGCCAGCAGCCAGGACACAGGGGGTGGGACCTACAATGAGCAGTTCTTC. It is translated as CASSQDTGGGTYNEQFF.

The chain is built from TRBV10-3 and TRBJ2-5, with TRBD2 as a possible D gene (5 bases). The CDR3 has 13 amino acids. Trimming removed 5 bases at V and 2 bases at J, with 9 bases between. The germline V gene encodes CDR1 ENHRY and CDR2 SYGVKD. CDR3 loop: CAISLALQETQYF. The CDR3 nucleotides read TGTGCCATCAGTCTAGCTCTTCAAGAGACCCAGTACTTC.

V is TRBV5-1 and J is TRBJ1-2; D is possibly TRBD1 (6 bases). V was trimmed by 4 bases and J by 3 bases, leaving 16 bases between them. CDR1 SGHRS and CDR2 YFSETQ come from the germline V gene. The CDR3 sequence is 15 residues long. The CDR3 DNA reads as TGCGCCAGCAGCCAAGGGGGAGGGATGGACTATGGCTACACCTTC. It is translated as CASSQGGGMDYGYTF.

About this clonotype itself: Given the absence of the conserved phenylalanine or tryptophan at the CDR3 end, a read error is likely. V gene TRBV12-3 or TRBV12-4 combines with J gene TRBJ1-2, with D unresolved. The CDR3 has 16 residues. V lost 5 bases, J lost 5 bases, and 21 bases lay in between. Here the CDR3 DNA reads TGTGCCAGCAGTCCAAGTCCCAGGACCGGGTCTTATGGCTACACCTCC. It encodes CASSPSPRTGSYGYTS.

This clonotype came up a few times. The genes are TRBV13 and TRBJ2-7, with D possibly being TRBD1 (5 bases). CDR1 and CDR2 from the germline V gene are PRHDT and FYEKMQ (reference sequence). This CDR3 is 16 amino acids long. V was pared by 1 base and J by 1 base, with 14 bases between. Here the CDR3 reads CASSLVLAGQSYEQYF. CDR3 in DNA: TGTGCCAGCAGCTTAGTATTGGCAGGACAATCCTACGAGCAGTACTTC.

To note about this clonotype: A much bigger clone sits one base away, suggesting this may be a read error. The rearrangement joins TRBV6-1 to TRBJ2-1; 13 bases agree with TRBD2. The CDR3 has 16 amino acids. Germline CDR1 MNHNS, CDR2 SASEGT. V gave up 9 bases and J gave up 8 bases; unmatched junction bases: 13. Here the CDR3 DNA reads TGTGCCAGACGGCTCTCGGGACTAGCGGGATACGATGAGCAGTTCTTC. Translating gives CARRLSGLAGYDEQFF.

This clonotype was observed a handful of times. The V gene is TRBV6-6, the J gene TRBJ1-1; possible D gene TRBD1, 5 bases. In germline, CDR1 is MNHNY, CDR2 SVGAGI (reference sequence). Trimming pared 0 bases from V and 9 bases from J, leaving 17 bases between. This CDR3 has 15 amino acids. CDR3 nucleotide sequence: TGTGCCAGCAGTTACTCGCCGGACGGGACGGTAAAAGCTTTCTTT. Translated: CASSYSPDGTVKAFF.

This clonotype came up many times. CDR3: CASSLPGQGSGKQYF. The CDR3 region has the DNA TGTGCCAGCAGTTTGCCCGGACAGGGGTCCGGAAAGCAGTACTTC. The rearrangement uses TRBV28 and TRBJ2-7; 9 nucleotides agree with TRBD1. V was pared by 3 bases and J by 8 bases, with 11 bases of the junction left unmatched. The CDR3 spans 15 residues. The V gene's germline CDR1 is MDHEN and CDR2 SYDVKM.

In its sample, this clonotype was seen many times. The chain combines TRBV12-3 or TRBV12-4 with TRBJ1-4, with no clear D. Trimming removed 2 bases at V and 8 bases at J, with 6 bases between. The CDR3 totals 12 residues. The chain's CDR3 is CASSLSREKLFF. The CDR3 DNA is TGTGCCAGCAGTTTAAGCAGGGAAAAACTGTTTTTT.

Many counts were recorded for this clonotype. The chain carries TRBV12-3 or TRBV12-4 and TRBJ2-4; 11 bases map to TRBD2. Unmatched junction bases numbered 18, after V lost 5 bases and J lost 0 bases. CDR3 length equals 21 residues. This chain's CDR3 is CASSPRTVAGGPRLAKNIQYF. CDR3 DNA: TGTGCCAGCAGTCCGCGGACTGTAGCGGGAGGGCCCCGACTAGCCAAAAACATTCAGTACTTC.

The J gene is TRBJ2-5, the V gene TRBV19, with D unresolved. The V gene lost 10 bases and the J gene lost 0 bases, with 18 bases spanning the gap. The CDR3 length is 15 residues. Germline-derived CDR1 and CDR2 are LNHDA and SQIVND (reference sequence). DNA of the CDR3: TGTGCCAACAACCCGAGTCGACTGGACCAAGAGACCCAGTACTTC. It specifies CANNPSRLDQETQYF.

The CDR3 nucleotides read TGTGCCAGCACTTTACGGGTATCGGTCTCTGGGGCCAACGTCCTGACTTTC. Encoded protein: CASTLRVSVSGANVLTF. This chain joins TRBV6-1 and TRBJ2-6; D uncertain. Trimming shortened V by 7 bases and J by 0 bases, and 16 bases separated the two germline ends. Per the germline V gene, CDR1 is MNHNS and CDR2 is SASEGT. CDR3 length: 17 amino acids.